Described below is a single T cell receptor beta chain sequence and its context. This clone's antigen is unknown. One base away there is no much larger clone; base qualities are not given. These data are taken from a study of blood T cells in healthy people across ages (dated by TCRdb to the mid-2010s). Regarding the research as a whole: Template switching captured roughly one uniquely barcoded TCR beta cDNA molecule per two T cells in model experiments. Using deep sequencing normalized with unique cDNA molecular identifiers, the study measured how TCR beta repertoire diversity changes with age. Donors were grouped into four age groups: young (average about 15 years), middle-aged (39), aged (approximately 67) and long-lived (just over 80). To avoid experimental bias, donors of different ages were randomly spread across the sequencing lanes. Using the same blood draw, the study looked at two additional independent replicas of 1 million unique cDNA reads for two donors, one aged 18 to 29 and the other aged 80 or older.

Including the terminal cysteine and phenylalanine, the CDR3 comprises 14 residues. The entry retains the CDR3 DNA only, 42 bases that are in frame from base 1. Based on the germline V gene, the CDR1 and CDR2 sequences are MGHDK and SYGVNS. The V end gives up 1 base and the J end 5 bases, leaving 3 bases in the junction not matched to a gene. The donors were around 39 Caucasian individuals from Russia, aged roughly 6 to 90 years, who were systemically healthy. About 9.1 milliliters of peripheral blood were collected from each donor into EDTA-treated Vacutainer tubes. Ficoll-Paque density-gradient centrifugation was used to isolate PBMCs, with at least 7 million per sample. Total RNA was extracted from PBMCs with Trizol reagent, with at least 6 micrograms obtained per sample. For every donor, an aliquot of PBMCs went through flow cytometry to measure the percentages of naive CD45RAhigh/CD27high T cells.

Library preparation was by 5' RACE. Sequenced using an Illumina HiSeq 2500. The second PCR ran for about 6 to 11 cycles and used a J-beta primer mix along with a sample-barcoded 5' primer. A template-switch 5' adaptor carrying 12 random nucleotides introduced a unique molecular identifier onto each TCR beta cDNA molecule. Each sample yielded at least 2.5 million CDR3-containing paired-end reads. All of the RNA was converted into first-strand cDNA using the Mint cDNA synthesis kit, with a TRBC-specific oligonucleotide serving as the primer. Following uracil-DNA glycosylase treatment, all cDNA underwent a first 18-cycle PCR with the universal primers M1SS and BC2_uni_R. As for the authors' bioinformatics: Each sample was normalized by randomly selecting 1 million high-quality reads, each carrying a distinct molecular identifier. Reads sharing molecular identifiers were discarded rather than binned into consensus sequences. CDR3 identification, clonotype clustering and error correction used MiTCR with a Q25 quality threshold and the strictest error-elimination algorithm. A nonparametric unseen species model with Euler transformation was used to estimate a lower bound on total TCR beta diversity. TCRdb redid the processing of the public reads, applying fastp at Q25 and MiXCR, and retained in-frame beta chains. Rows matching on CDR3 protein sequence are summarized as one entry with the most common DNA and genes. The V and J calls were not made by the authors but by TCRdb's processing. Present in this sample are around 970,000 distinct CDR3 sequences, approximately 50% of which were seen just once. The ten most abundant clones make up over 20% of the sample.

The investigation overall reported the following: Observed TCR beta diversity correlated strongly with the percentage of naive T cells measured by flow cytometry. Observed TCR beta diversity per million T cells fell roughly linearly with age, and a significant reduction was already apparent by age roughly 40. The long-lived group showed more naive CD4+ T cells, fewer expanded clones and increased TCR diversity than the aged group, suggesting age selection. Because profiling used bulk unsorted PBMCs, naive and antigen-experienced compartments could not be compared conclusively. The CMV infection status of donors was not known, potentially confounding age-related changes in expanded clonotypes. Total diversity estimates from one million sequenced T cells were considered lower bounds and underestimates.

The sample was blood. The V and J genes are TRBV25-1 and TRBJ2-5, and 8 junctional nucleotides match TRBD2. The clonotype originates from a woman between 55 and 75 years old in good health. The DNA reads TGTGCCAGCAGTGAATTGGGCGGGAGGGAGACCCAGTACTTC. This codes for CASSELGGRETQYF. Beyond the CDR3, the reference TRBV25-1 and TRBJ2-5 genes provide the residues; the full variable domain reads: EADIYQTPRYLVIGTGKKITLECSQTMGHDKMYWYQQDPGMELHLIHYSYGVNSTEKGDLSSESTVSRIRTEHFPLTLESARPSHTSQYLCASSELGGRETQYFGPGTRLLVL.